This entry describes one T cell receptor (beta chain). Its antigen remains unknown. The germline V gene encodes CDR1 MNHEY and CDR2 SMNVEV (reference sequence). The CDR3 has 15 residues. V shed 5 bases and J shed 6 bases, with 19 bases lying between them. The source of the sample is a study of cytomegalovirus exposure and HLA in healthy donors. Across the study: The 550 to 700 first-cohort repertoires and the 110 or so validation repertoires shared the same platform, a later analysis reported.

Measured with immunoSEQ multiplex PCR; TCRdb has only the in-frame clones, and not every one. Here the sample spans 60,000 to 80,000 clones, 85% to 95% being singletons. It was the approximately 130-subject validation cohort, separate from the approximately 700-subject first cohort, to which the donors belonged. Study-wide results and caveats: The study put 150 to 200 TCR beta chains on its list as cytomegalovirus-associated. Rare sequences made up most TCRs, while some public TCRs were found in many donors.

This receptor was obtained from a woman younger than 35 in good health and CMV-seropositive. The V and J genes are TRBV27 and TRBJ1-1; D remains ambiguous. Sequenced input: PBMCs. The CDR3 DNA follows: TGTGCCAGCAGTGTCACGTTCACCTTGGGCCCTGAAGCTTTCTTT. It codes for CASSVTFTLGPEAFF.